This T cell receptor beta chain emerged from a study of blood T cell repertoires in COVID-19. Looking at the study overall: Acute-phase and convalescent COVID-19 samples originated in the United States, Italy and Spain. In each case, the material was cDNA or gDNA derived from T cells, B-cell-depleted T cells, or PBMCs.

Original processing notes: Counts of nucleated cells, estimated from reference gene primer amplification, were obtained. Only in-frame clones appear in the TCRdb table, and some are missing; sequencing was by immunoSEQ multiplex PCR. V and J calls and clone size are as listed in that table; D and trimming were resolved from the DNA. The data show 55,000 to 85,000 clones, 79% seen once. The germline CDR1 and CDR2 sequences are LGHDT and YNNKEL (reference sequence). The CDR3 loop spans 16 amino acids. Trimming removed 4 bases at V and 4 bases at J, with 17 bases between. Source material: peripheral blood. The source of this sequence is a man in his 60s with active or convalescent COVID-19. The V call is TRBV3-1 (or the pseudogene TRBV3-2), the J call TRBJ2-1; D might be TRBD2 (7 bases). The CDR3 here is CASSLWRGGGYNEQFF. In DNA form, the CDR3 reads TGTGCCAGCAGCCTTTGGAGAGGGGGGGGATACAATGAGCAGTTCTTC.